This T cell receptor beta chain comes out of a study of T-cell memory formation after mild COVID-19. Across the whole study: TCR clustering was largely donor specific. Study findings and constraints: A second wave of clones peaked on day 37, and their SARS-CoV-2 specificity went unconfirmed. Mostly located in CM and EM were contracting CD4+ clones, with contracting CD8+ clones located in EMRA. Memory sampled before infection contained some responding clones, suggesting cross-reactive memory joined.

The CDR3 runs 14 residues. Germline CDR1 LGHDT, CDR2 YNNKEL (reference sequence). J lost 4 bases, V lost 5 bases, and 7 bases had no gene match. Using its own MiXCR run on the 5' RACE reads, TCRdb lists one record per CDR3 protein. Among under 300,000 distinct CDR3 sequences listed, roughly 8.2% were seen once. In regard to this clonotype: Its target is not known.

The sample was PBMCs or a T cell subset sorted from them (not recorded which). This clonotype originated in a man younger than 35 who had mild COVID-19 (a few samples of this study predate the infection). Cell type and time point are not known. The rearrangement links TRBV3-1 to TRBJ2-7, with 8 bases aligning to TRBD1. The CDR3 nucleotides read TGTGCCAGCAGCGATGGACAGGGTGGGTACGAGCAGTACTTC. It codes for CASSDGQGGYEQYF.